This TCR beta chain was documented in a study of cytomegalovirus exposure and HLA in healthy donors. Study summary: According to later analysis, the same platform produced the 120 or so validation and 666 first-cohort repertoires. Study-level points and caveats: TCR beta chains numbering under 200 were designated cytomegalovirus-associated.

Details on this clone: Its antigen is still unknown.

Trimming removed 8 bases from V and 5 bases from J; junction bases left unmatched: 11. The CDR3 length is 17 residues. Germline CDR1 reads MNHEY; CDR2 reads SMNVEV (reference sequence). Produced via immunoSEQ multiplex PCR; TCRdb's table is partial and in-frame only. Of roughly 200,000 clones in the sample, around 80% were seen once. The chain joins TRBV27 to TRBJ2-2; 13 bases match TRBD2. Sequencing input: PBMCs. The receptor was isolated from a woman aged 25 to 39 in good health and CMV-seronegative. CDR3 loop: CASRTSGSVLGTGELFF. CDR3 DNA: TGTGCCAGCCGGACTAGCGGGAGTGTCTTGGGGACCGGGGAGCTGTTTTTT.